This T cell receptor beta chain was found in a study of CD8 T cells in Susac syndrome. The authors reverse transcribed 0.5 to 1 ug RNA with random hexamers. TCR beta CDR3 was amplified by immunoSEQ covering 54 Vbeta and 13 Jbeta. TCRdb itself ran the immunoSEQ multiplex PCR reads through MiXCR, one entry per CDR3 protein. Of 200,000 to 250,000 distinct CDR3 sequences listed, over 85% are singletons. The germline V gene encodes CDR1 SGDLS and CDR2 YYNGEE. The CDR3 is 16 residues long. Between the trimmed V and J ends, which lost 3 bases and 2 bases, there was a span of 16 bases. The receptor's source is a human donor with multiple sclerosis. Source material: CD4+ T cells from PBMCs. The V call is TRBV9, the J call TRBJ2-3, with D possibly matching TRBD2 (5 bases). For the CDR3, the DNA is TGTGCCAGCAGCGCCAGCGGAGCTACTTTCACAGATACGCAGTATTTT. This codes for CASSASGATFTDTQYF.